This is a list of T cell receptor beta chains from one sample in a study of shared clonotypes between healthy human individuals. TCRdb's table, derived via immunoSEQ multiplex PCR, lists solely in-frame clones and lacks some. The sample lists about 610,000 clones; about 95% were seen once. Source material: naive CD8+ T cells sorted from blood. The receptors were sampled from a woman younger than 45 in good health. Each CDR3 is given with its conserved first and last residue. Fields, in order: V gene, clone size, J gene, D gene, CDR3 DNA, CDR3 protein. A D gene is named only where the DNA matches it firmly. Only some rows state a clone size, as once, few, many or a class for expanded clones.

v_call: TRBV23-1; clone_size: NA; j_call: TRBJ2-7; d_call: TRBD2; cdr3_nt: TGCGCCAGCAGCCCTTACCCACTAGCGGGAGGCATCTTCGAATCCTACGAGCAGTACTTC; cdr3_aa: CASSPYPLAGGIFESYEQYF
v_call: TRBV27; clone_size: NA; j_call: TRBJ2-7; d_call: NA; cdr3_nt: TGTGCCAGCAGTTTCTGGTTAGGCTCCTACGAGCAGTACTTC; cdr3_aa: CASSFWLGSYEQYF
v_call: TRBV27; clone_size: NA; j_call: TRBJ2-7; d_call: TRBD1; cdr3_nt: TGTGCCAGCAGGGAAGGGACAGGGCTCGAGCAGTACTTC; cdr3_aa: CASREGTGLEQYF
v_call: TRBV9; clone_size: NA; j_call: TRBJ2-7; d_call: TRBD1; cdr3_nt: TGTGCCAGCAGCGTAGGGGACAGGGCCCACGAGCAGTACTTC; cdr3_aa: CASSVGDRAHEQYF
v_call: TRBV19; clone_size: NA; j_call: TRBJ1-1; d_call: TRBD1; cdr3_nt: TGTGCCAGTAGTTGGACAGGAGTCATGAACACTGAAGCTTTCTTT; cdr3_aa: CASSWTGVMNTEAFF
v_call: TRBV28; clone_size: NA; j_call: TRBJ1-4; d_call: NA; cdr3_nt: TGTGCCAGCAGTACGCCCCGGGAGGCAAAACTGTTTTTT; cdr3_aa: CASSTPREAKLFF
v_call: TRBV7-3; clone_size: NA; j_call: TRBJ2-1; d_call: NA; cdr3_nt: TGTGCCAGCAGCTTACAGAGCTACAATGAGCAGTTCTTC; cdr3_aa: CASSLQSYNEQFF
v_call: TRBV5-1; clone_size: NA; j_call: TRBJ2-1; d_call: NA; cdr3_nt: TGCGCCAGCAGCTTGGACATTAGGGAGCAGTTCTTC; cdr3_aa: CASSLDIREQFF
v_call: TRBV7-6; clone_size: NA; j_call: TRBJ2-7; d_call: NA; cdr3_nt: TGTGCCAGCAGTCCGAAAGGGGACCGCTACGAGCAGTACTTC; cdr3_aa: CASSPKGDRYEQYF
v_call: TRBV7-9; clone_size: NA; j_call: TRBJ2-5; d_call: TRBD2; cdr3_nt: TGTGCCAGCAGCTTGGGTTGGGAGCTAGCGGGAGTAGAGGAGACCCAGTACTTC; cdr3_aa: CASSLGWELAGVEETQYF
v_call: TRBV25-1; clone_size: NA; j_call: TRBJ2-7; d_call: NA; cdr3_nt: TGTGCCAGCAGTGAGGATGGCCCCTACGAGCAGTACTTC; cdr3_aa: CASSEDGPYEQYF
v_call: TRBV5-1; clone_size: NA; j_call: TRBJ2-7; d_call: TRBD1; cdr3_nt: TGCGCCAGCAGACTCGACAGGGGGCGAAACTACGAGCAGTACTTC; cdr3_aa: CASRLDRGRNYEQYF
v_call: TRBV28; clone_size: NA; j_call: TRBJ2-7; d_call: NA; cdr3_nt: TGTGCCAGCAGCCTGGGCAGGGCCAACGAGCAGTACTTC; cdr3_aa: CASSLGRANEQYF
v_call: TRBV27; clone_size: NA; j_call: TRBJ2-7; d_call: NA; cdr3_nt: TGTGCCAGCAGGTCGGGGAGCGCGTCCGAGCAGTACTTC; cdr3_aa: CASRSGSASEQYF
v_call: TRBV9; clone_size: NA; j_call: TRBJ2-5; d_call: NA; cdr3_nt: TGTGCCAGCAGCCCGCGGACGGGGCAAGAGACCCAGTACTTC; cdr3_aa: CASSPRTGQETQYF
v_call: TRBV11-2; clone_size: NA; j_call: TRBJ2-3; d_call: NA; cdr3_nt: TGTGCCAGCAGCCGCACTAGATCAGATACGCAGTATTTT; cdr3_aa: CASSRTRSDTQYF
v_call: TRBV13; clone_size: NA; j_call: TRBJ2-1; d_call: NA; cdr3_nt: TGTGCCAGCAGCAGCCGGGACTGGGATGAGCAGTTCTTC; cdr3_aa: CASSSRDWDEQFF
v_call: TRBV28; clone_size: NA; j_call: TRBJ2-1; d_call: TRBD2; cdr3_nt: TGTGCCAGCAGCCCGCCGGGAGCGGGGGGCAATGAGCAGTTCTTC; cdr3_aa: CASSPPGAGGNEQFF
v_call: TRBV5-1; clone_size: NA; j_call: TRBJ2-7; d_call: TRBD1; cdr3_nt: TGCGCCAGCAGCTTGGGACAGGGGAACTTATACGAGCAGTACTTC; cdr3_aa: CASSLGQGNLYEQYF
v_call: TRBV7-9; clone_size: NA; j_call: TRBJ1-2; d_call: NA; cdr3_nt: TGTGCCAGCAGCTCGGACGGGTACTATGGCTACACCTTC; cdr3_aa: CASSSDGYYGYTF
v_call: TRBV4-1; clone_size: once; j_call: TRBJ1-5; d_call: TRBD1; cdr3_nt: TGCGCCAGCAGCCCCTTGGGACAGGGAGTACAACAGCCCCAGCATTTT; cdr3_aa: CASSPLGQGVQQPQHF
v_call: TRBV27; clone_size: NA; j_call: TRBJ2-5; d_call: TRBD1; cdr3_nt: TGTGCCAGCAGTTACCGACAGGGACAAGAGACCCAGTACTTC; cdr3_aa: CASSYRQGQETQYF
v_call: TRBV13; clone_size: NA; j_call: TRBJ1-2; d_call: NA; cdr3_nt: TGTGCCAGCAGCTCAGACAGGAGAACGAACTATGGCTACACCTTC; cdr3_aa: CASSSDRRTNYGYTF
v_call: TRBV7-9; clone_size: NA; j_call: TRBJ1-1; d_call: TRBD1; cdr3_nt: TGTGCCAGCAGCTCCAAGACAGGGTCTGAAGCTTTCTTT; cdr3_aa: CASSSKTGSEAFF